The entry that follows covers one T cell receptor (beta chain) sequence. Germline V gene data show CDR1 as SQVTM and CDR2 as ANQGSEA. The V gene lost 5 bases and the J gene lost 3 bases, with 10 bases spanning the gap. The CDR3 spans 13 residues. The record originates from a study of blood T cell repertoires in COVID-19. Source study methods: The authors estimated nucleated cell counts from reference gene primer amplification. Method: immunoSEQ multiplex PCR; TCRdb's copy keeps in-frame clones and lacks some. V, J and clone size are taken as reported in that table, and D and trimming were inferred from the DNA itself. The data contain about 340,000 clones, approximately 90% of them singletons.

The sequence was collected from a woman under 30 who had recovered from COVID-19. The chain links TRBV29-1 to TRBJ1-4; possibly TRBD1 for D (6 bases). Sample: peripheral blood. The CDR3 region has the DNA TGCAGCGTTAAACAGGGATCTAATGAAAAACTGTTTTTT. This encodes CSVKQGSNEKLFF. Variable domain in full (rest from reference TRBV29-1 and TRBJ1-4): SAVISQKPSRDICQRGTSLTIQCQVDSQVTMMFWYRQQPGQSLTLIATANQGSEATYESGFVIDKFPISRPNLTFSTLTVSNMSPEDSSIYLCSVKQGSNEKLFFGSGTQLSVL.